This TCR beta chain was documented in a study of human T cells and chemical hapten exposure. Study summary: Alopecia universalis, totalis or areata was present in patients who were mostly female.

Regarding time point: patch test 1, 2 weeks after DPC sensitization. Stated treatment: therapeutic diphenylcyclopropenone sensitization with weekly scalp DPC. TCRdb reprocessed the RACE reads via MiXCR and lists one record per CDR3 protein. The data show some 120,000 distinct CDR3 sequences, about 12% seen once. The length of the CDR3 is 13 residues. V was shortened by 1 base and J by 8 bases, with 9 bases between the two germline ends. This clonotype occurred many times. The specimen was whole blood, collected in connection with sensitization to the hapten diphenylcyclopropenone (DPC). The receptor was derived from a woman between 50 and 59 years old with alopecia areata. Some clones in this sample may be carry-over from other donors' samples. V usage is TRBV12-3 or TRBV12-4 and J usage is TRBJ2-1, with a possible D match to TRBD2 (5 bases). The CDR3 spells CASSLGGPDEQFF. CDR3 DNA: TGTGCCAGCAGTTTAGGAGGGCCCGATGAGCAGTTCTTC.